Sequencing of this T cell receptor (beta chain) was carried out in a study of blood T cell repertoires in COVID-19 (dated by TCRdb to between 2020 and 2021). Turning to the overall study: Samples from collaborators originated in the United States, Italy and Spain and spanned both the acute and convalescent phases of COVID-19. The prospective study material was composed of cDNA or gDNA derived from T cells, B-cell-depleted T cells, or PBMCs. Deeply sampled blood TCRbeta repertoires from subjects exposed to, actively infected with, or recovered from COVID-19 were included in the dataset. The repertoires were released in a freely available public database intended as a resource for research on the immune response to SARS-CoV-2. The samples were drawn from two sources: the first 160 participants of the ongoing ImmuneRACE study, and over 1,000 subjects contributed by 6 global collaborators. A de-identified subject ID, COVID-19 status, age in years and sex were almost always included in the sample metadata. HLA class I and class II types, where available, came from metadata supplied by the sample provider rather than from assay-based typing. Overall study outcomes, separate from this receptor: Clinical and demographic metadata were provided uncurated, with the amount varying by source and participant.

In Seattle, one collaborating source enrolled patients while the infection was active and tracked those patients longitudinally over the course of disease. Whole blood was collected in K2EDTA tubes by collaborating institutions according to the institutions' own protocols. For TCRbeta analysis, collaborators shipped samples as frozen whole blood, isolated PBMCs, or DNA extracted from either of those sample types. CDR1 is given as MNHEY and CDR2 as SVGEGT, both from the germline V gene. From its cysteine to its phenylalanine, the CDR3 spans 14 amino acids. Only the CDR3 region is kept as DNA, spanning 42 bases read in frame from base 1. V and J are trimmed by 5 bases and 4 bases, and the gene matches miss 4 bases of the junction. The immunoSEQ Assay, a bias-controlled multiplex PCR, was used to amplify TCRbeta CDR3 regions from genomic DNA. As for the authors' bioinformatics: The number of nucleated cells in each sample was estimated from the amplification of reference gene primers within the assay. To quantify the absolute abundance of each unique TCRbeta CDR3 rearrangement, sequence reads were collapsed and filtered. Productive Simpson clonality was computed per sample as the square root of Simpson's diversity index over productive rearrangements. TCRdb limited this immuneACCESS table to in-frame rearrangements with V and J called. A share of clones is missing; checked studies link under half to unresolved V genes, and the rest is unexplained. V, J and clone size are those of that table, while D and trimming were read from the DNA. The sample yields tens of thousands of clones; less than 95% were counted once. The top ten clonotypes cover about 6.7% of the sample.

A word on this clone: Its antigen remains undetermined. The input lacks base qualities; no much larger clone sits a single base away.

The chain employs TRBV6-2 or TRBV6-3 and TRBJ1-1, with TRBD1 identical over 10 junction bases. This clonotype was sampled from a man aged 18-30 years with COVID-19, enrolled during active disease. The sequencing input was peripheral blood. The encoded CDR3 is CASSPDRGSTEAFF. The sequence in DNA is TGTGCCAGCAGTCCGGACAGGGGGAGCACTGAAGCTTTCTTT.